This TCR beta chain was found in a study of tumor-infiltrating lymphocytes in localized non-small cell lung cancer. Study in general: Resected tumor was paired with non-adjacent uninvolved lung from the same patient.

Sequencing was performed with immunoSEQ multiplex PCR; in TCRdb, only in-frame clones are kept and a portion is missing. This sample has about 8,000 clones, with under 75% found just once. The CDR3 is 16 amino acids. CDR1 and CDR2 from the germline V gene are MNHEY and SMNVEV (reference sequence). Trimming removed 5 bases from V and 5 bases from J, with 18 bases in between. Findings and caveats of the study: Each assay used a separate piece of the same tissue.

Turning to this clone: Its antigen is unidentified.

Material: uninvolved lung tissue not adjacent to the tumor. This receptor was identified in a human donor with non-small cell lung cancer. The chain couples TRBV27 to TRBJ2-2; weak D call: TRBD1 (5 bases). The CDR3 is CASSPSPGIWTGELFF. In DNA, the CDR3 is TGTGCCAGCAGTCCCTCCCCAGGGATATGGACCGGGGAGCTGTTTTTT.